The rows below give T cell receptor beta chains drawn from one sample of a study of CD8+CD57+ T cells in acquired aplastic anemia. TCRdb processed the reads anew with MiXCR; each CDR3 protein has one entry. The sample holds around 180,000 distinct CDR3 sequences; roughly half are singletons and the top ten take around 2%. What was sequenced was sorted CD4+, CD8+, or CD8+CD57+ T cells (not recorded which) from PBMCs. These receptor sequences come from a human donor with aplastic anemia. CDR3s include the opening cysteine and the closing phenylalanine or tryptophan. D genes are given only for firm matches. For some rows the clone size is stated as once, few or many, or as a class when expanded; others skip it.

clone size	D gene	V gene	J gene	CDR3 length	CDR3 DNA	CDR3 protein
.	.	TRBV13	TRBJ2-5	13	TGTGCCAGCAGCTTAGATCCCAGGGAGACCCAGTACTTC	CASSLDPRETQYF
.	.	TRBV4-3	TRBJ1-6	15	TGCGCCGGCAGCCAAGATGGGAGAGCGAATTCACCCCTCCACTTT	CAGSQDGRANSPLHF
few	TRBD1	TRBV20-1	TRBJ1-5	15	TGCAGTGCTCCCCGACAGGGAGGTGGCTCTCAGCCCCAGCATTTT	CSAPRQGGGSQPQHF
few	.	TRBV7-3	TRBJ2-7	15	TGTGCCAGCAGTGCTTTGGCTGGATCCTCCTACGAGCAGTACTTC	CASSALAGSSYEQYF
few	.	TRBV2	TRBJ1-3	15	TGTGCCAGCAGTGAATTCAGGGCTCGTGGAAACACCATATATTTT	CASSEFRARGNTIYF
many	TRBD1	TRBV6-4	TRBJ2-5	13	TGTGCCAGCAGCCGGGACAGGGAGGAGACCCAGTACTTC	CASSRDREETQYF
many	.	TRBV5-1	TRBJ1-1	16	TGCGCCAGCAGCTTGGGAGGGGGTTGGACACCGACTGAAGCTTTCTTT	CASSLGGGWTPTEAFF
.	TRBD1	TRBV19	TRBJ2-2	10	TGTGCCAGTACCCCAGGGGGGCTGTTTTTT	CASTPGGLFF
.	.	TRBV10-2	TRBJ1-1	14	TGCGCCAGCAGTAGGAACAGGCCGAACACTGAAGCTTTCTTT	CASSRNRPNTEAFF
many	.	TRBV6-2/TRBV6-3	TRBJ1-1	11	TGTGCCAGCAGCCAGGGTGATGTAGCTTTCTTT	CASSQGDVAFF
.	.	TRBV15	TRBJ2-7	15	TGTGCCACCAGCAGAGGGGGCGGGAAAGTCTCCGAGCAGTACTTC	CATSRGGGKVSEQYF
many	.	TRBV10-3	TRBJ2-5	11	TGTGCCATCAGAGCGCGAGAGACCCAGTACTTC	CAIRARETQYF
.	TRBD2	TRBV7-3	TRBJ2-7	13	TGTGCCAGCAGCATGACTAGCGGTGGCGAGCAGTACTTC	CASSMTSGGEQYF
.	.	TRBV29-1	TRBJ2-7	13	TGCAGCGTCGGGGTGGGGGGAACCTACGAGCAGTACTTC	CSVGVGGTYEQYF
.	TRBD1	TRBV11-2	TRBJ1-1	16	TGTGCCAGCAGGGGGGGACAGGGACCCAGAACCACTGAAGCTTTCTTT	CASRGGQGPRTTEAFF
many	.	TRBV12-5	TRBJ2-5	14	TGTGCTAGTGGTTCCACCCGCCAGGCCGGGACCCAGTACTTC	CASGSTRQAGTQYF
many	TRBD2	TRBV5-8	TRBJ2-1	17	TGTGCCAGCAGCTTGCGTGAGCTAGCGGGCTCCTACAATGAGCAGTTCTTC	CASSLRELAGSYNEQFF
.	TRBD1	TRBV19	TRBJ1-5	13	TGTGCCAGTAGATGGACAGGGGGGACGCTCCAGCATTTT	CASRWTGGTLQHF
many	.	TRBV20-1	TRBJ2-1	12	TGCAGTGCCAGTATGGGGCTCAATGAGCAGTTCTTC	CSASMGLNEQFF
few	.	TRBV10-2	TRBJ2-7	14	TGCGCCAGCAGTGTTACCGCCCTTGGAGACGAGCAGTACTTC	CASSVTALGDEQYF
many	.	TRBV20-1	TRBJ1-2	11	TGCAGTGTCCGGGGCCCCCAGGGTCATCTCTTC	CSVRGPQGHLF
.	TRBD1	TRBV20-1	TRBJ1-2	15	TGCAGTGCTAGAGATCTGGGACAGGGGATCTATGGCTACACCTTC	CSARDLGQGIYGYTF
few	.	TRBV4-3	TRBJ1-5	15	TGCGCCAGCAGCCAAGAAGCAGTAGCTAATCAGCCCCGGCATTTT	CASSQEAVANQPRHF
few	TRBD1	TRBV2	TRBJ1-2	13	TGTGCCACCCGGACAGGATTAGAGTATGGCTACACCTTC	CATRTGLEYGYTF
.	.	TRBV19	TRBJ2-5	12	TGTGCCAGTAGGCAGAGTGGGGAGACCCAGTACTTC	CASRQSGETQYF
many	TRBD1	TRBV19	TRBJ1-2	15	TGTGCCAGTAGTATAGATTCTAACAGGGGCTATGGCTACACCTTC	CASSIDSNRGYGYTF
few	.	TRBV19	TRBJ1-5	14	TGTGCCAGTAGGGCTACAGGGTTCCATCAGCCCCAGCATTTT	CASRATGFHQPQHF
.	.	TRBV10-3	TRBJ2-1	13	TGTGCCATCAGTGAAACCGGGGAGTATGAGCAGTTCTTC	CAISETGEYEQFF
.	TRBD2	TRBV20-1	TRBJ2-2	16	TGCAGTGCTAGAGATCTACTAGCGATGAACACCGGGGAGCTGCTTTTT	CSARDLLAMNTGELLF
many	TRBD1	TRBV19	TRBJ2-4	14	TGTGCCAGTAGGTTAAACAGGGGTAAAAACATTCAGTACTTC	CASRLNRGKNIQYF
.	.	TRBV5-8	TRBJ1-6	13	TGTGCCAGCAGGCCAGGACAGTATTCACCCCTCCACTTT	CASRPGQYSPLHF
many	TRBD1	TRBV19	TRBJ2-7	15	TGTGCCAGTAGTTCCCCGGGACAGGGATCGTACGAGCAGTACTTC	CASSSPGQGSYEQYF
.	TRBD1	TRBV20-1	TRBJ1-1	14	TGCAGTGCTCCGGGACAGCCTGCGAACACTGAAGCTTTCTTT	CSAPGQPANTEAFF
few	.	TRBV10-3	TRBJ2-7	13	TGTGCCATCAGTTCGGACGGCCCCTACGAGCAGTACTTC	CAISSDGPYEQYF
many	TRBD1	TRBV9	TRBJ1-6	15	TGTGCCAGCAGTGAAACAGGGGGTGGAGAATCACCCCTCCACTTT	CASSETGGGESPLHF
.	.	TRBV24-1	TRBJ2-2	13	TGTGCCACCAGTGATGAGGTCACCGGGGAGCTGTTTTTT	CATSDEVTGELFF
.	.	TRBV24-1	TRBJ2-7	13	TGTGCCACCAGTGAGGGCCTCCGTGACAGCCAGTACTTC	CATSEGLRDSQYF
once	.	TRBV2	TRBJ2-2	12	TGTGCCACCGAGAGGGTCACCGGGGAGCTGTTTTTT	CATERVTGELFF
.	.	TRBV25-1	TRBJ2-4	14	TGTGCCAGCAGTGAAGGGCGCGGCAAAAACATTCAGTACTTC	CASSEGRGKNIQYF
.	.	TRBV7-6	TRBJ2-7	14	TGTGCCAGCAGCTTGGGGGGAAGTACCTACGAGCAGTACTTC	CASSLGGSTYEQYF
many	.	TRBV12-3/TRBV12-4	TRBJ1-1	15	TGTGCCAGCAGTTATCACAGGGACATGAACACTGAAGCTTTCTTT	CASSYHRDMNTEAFF
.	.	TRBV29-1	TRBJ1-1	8	TGCAGCGTTGATGTGGCTTTCTTT	CSVDVAFF